This T cell receptor beta chain came from a study of T cell repertoires in cytomegalovirus infection. This clonotype was picked up a small number of times. The antigen is not known. TCRdb ran MiXCR on the reads and lists one entry per CDR3 protein. The repertoire holds roughly 730,000 distinct CDR3 sequences, with 33% as singletons. Trimming at V came to 5 bases and at J to 4 bases, leaving 7 bases not matched to a gene. CDR3 length: 14 residues. Germline V gene sequence: CDR1 DFQATT, CDR2 SNEGSKA (reference sequence). Study-wide points: Of the TCR beta families, the public ones yielded a cumulative frequency that identified carriers of CMV plus the relevant HLA.

The receptor was isolated from a human donor in good health (CMV status not recorded). Some clones in this sample may be carry-over from other donors' samples. This sample comprised cultured PBMCs, obtained from culture after CMV antigen stimulation. The J gene is TRBJ2-5, the V gene TRBV20-1; 10 bases fit TRBD1. DNA for the CDR3: TGCAGTGCTCCGGGACAGGGGTTTCGAGAGACCCAGTACTTC. Translating gives CSAPGQGFRETQYF.